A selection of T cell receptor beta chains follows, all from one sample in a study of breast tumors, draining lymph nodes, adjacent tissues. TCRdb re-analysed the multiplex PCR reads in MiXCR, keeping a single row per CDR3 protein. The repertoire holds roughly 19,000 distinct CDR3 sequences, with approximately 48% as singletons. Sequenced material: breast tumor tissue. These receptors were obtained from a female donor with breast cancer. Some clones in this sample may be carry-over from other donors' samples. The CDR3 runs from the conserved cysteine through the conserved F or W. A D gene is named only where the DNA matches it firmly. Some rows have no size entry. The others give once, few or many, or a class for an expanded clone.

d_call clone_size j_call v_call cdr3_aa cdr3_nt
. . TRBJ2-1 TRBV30 CAWMTQMCNEQCF TGTGCCTGGATGACACAGATGTGCAATGAGCAGTGCTTC
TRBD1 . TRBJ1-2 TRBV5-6 CASSFGTAWDGGYTF TGTGCCAGCAGCTTCGGGACAGCTTGGGACGGTGGCTACACCTTC
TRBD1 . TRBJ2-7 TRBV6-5 CASSFAGTGGYEQYF TGTGCCAGCAGTTTCGCCGGGACAGGGGGCTACGAGCAGTACTTC
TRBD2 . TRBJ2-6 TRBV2 CASSERTSGDSGANVLTF TGTGCCAGCAGTGAACGGACTAGCGGGGACTCTGGGGCCAACGTCCTGACTTTC
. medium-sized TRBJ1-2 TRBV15 CATSPGALQWHGYTF TGTGCCACCAGCCCCGGAGCGCTCCAATGGCATGGCTACACCTTC
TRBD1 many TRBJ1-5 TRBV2 CASSSGTGSQPQHF TGTGCCAGCAGTTCCGGGACAGGGAGTCAGCCCCAGCATTTT
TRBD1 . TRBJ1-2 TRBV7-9 CASSSGTALGNTF TGTGCCAGCAGCTCCGGGACAGCCCTGGGTAACACCTTC
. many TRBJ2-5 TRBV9 CASSVGLRETQYF TGTGCCAGCAGCGTAGGGCTTCGGGAGACCCAGTATTTC
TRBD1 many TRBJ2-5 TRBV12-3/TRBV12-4 CASSLGGDRGLGETQYF TGTGCCAGCAGTTTAGGGGGGGACAGGGGGCTCGGGGAGACCCAGTACTTC
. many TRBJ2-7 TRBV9 CASSVGASGAHGLTYEQYF TGTGCCAGCAGCGTAGGAGCTTCAGGGGCCCACGGGTTGACCTACGAGCAGTACTTC
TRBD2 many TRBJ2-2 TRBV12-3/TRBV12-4 CASRPSGRGFSGELFF TGTGCCAGCAGACCGAGCGGGAGGGGGTTCTCCGGGGAGCTGTTTTTT
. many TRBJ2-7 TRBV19 CASSIRGMSYEQYF TGTGCCAGTAGTATACGGGGTATGTCCTACGAGCAGTACTTC
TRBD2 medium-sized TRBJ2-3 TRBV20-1 CSARFAGVSTDTQYF TGCAGTGCTAGGTTTGCGGGAGTAAGCACAGATACGCAGTATTTT
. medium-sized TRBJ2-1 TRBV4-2 CASSQDAGSPYNEQFF TGTGCCAGCAGCCAAGATGCCGGGAGCCCTTACAATGAGCAGTTCTTC
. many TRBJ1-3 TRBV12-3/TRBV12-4 CASSPGFGNTIYF TGTGCCAGCAGCCCAGGGTTCGGAAACACCATATATTTT
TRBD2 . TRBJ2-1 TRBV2 CASSEDLAGPCPPVSSYNEQFF TGTGCCAGCAGTGAAGACCTAGCGGGACCTTGCCCCCCAGTGAGCTCCTACAATGAGCAGTTCTTC
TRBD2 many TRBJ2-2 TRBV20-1 CSARDSSGRAPGELFF TGCAGTGCTAGAGATTCTAGCGGGAGGGCCCCCGGGGAGCTGTTTTTT
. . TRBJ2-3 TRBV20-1 CSARDTQYF TGCAGTGCTAGGGATACGCAGTATTTT
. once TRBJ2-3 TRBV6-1 CASRNGTDTQYF TGTGCCAGCAGGAACGGGACAGATACGCAGTATTTT